This T cell receptor beta chain was identified during a study of T-cell reconstitution after alpha-beta-depleted transplantation in children. The CDR3 runs 15 residues. V lost 1 base and J 2 bases, leaving 13 bases between the germline ends. Germline lookup yields CDR1 SGHRS and CDR2 YFSETQ. TCRbeta library preparation incorporated unique molecular identifiers. MiXCR was run by TCRdb on the PCR reads, yielding one entry per CDR3 protein. The sample yields about 420,000 distinct CDR3 sequences, around 16% seen once. This chain connects TRBV5-1 to TRBJ2-7; maybe TRBD2 (5 bases). The source material was PBMCs, mostly from graft donor cells, sampled 360 days after TCRalphabeta/CD19-depleted stem cell transplant. The receptor was isolated from a boy under three years old who had a stem cell transplant for Wiskott-Aldrich syndrome, so the T cells may come from the graft donor. The CDR3 spells CASSLHRRGTYEQYF. CDR3 bases: TGCGCCAGCAGCTTGCACCGACGAGGGACCTACGAGCAGTACTTC.